This is a list of T cell receptor beta chains from one sample in a study of cytomegalovirus exposure and HLA in healthy donors. The assay was immunoSEQ multiplex PCR, and TCRdb's table has in-frame clones only and misses some. The sample has roughly 72,000 clones, 60% to 80% seen once; the top ten hold about 22%. The sample was PBMCs. All receptors come from a middle-aged woman in good health and CMV-seropositive. Each CDR3 is given with its conserved first and last residue. A D gene is named only where the DNA matches it firmly. Clone size is shown for a subset of rows, as once, few, many or a class of expanded clone.

length,V,size,D,J,DNA,CDR3
12,TRBV30,-,-,TRBJ1-4,TGTGCCGGTAGGGGGACGTCTGAAAAACTGTTTTTT,CAGRGTSEKLFF
12,TRBV30,few,-,TRBJ1-2,TGTGCCTGGAGCACAGGGAACTATGGCTACACCTTC,CAWSTGNYGYTF
14,TRBV5-6,-,-,TRBJ2-5,TGTGCCAGCAGCGGGTCAGGGTTAGGCGAGACCCAGTACTTC,CASSGSGLGETQYF
15,TRBV5-1,-,-,TRBJ1-6,TGCGCCAGCAGCCGTCAGGGCTCCTATAATTCACCCCTCCACTTT,CASSRQGSYNSPLHF
16,TRBV9,-,TRBD2,TRBJ2-5,TGTGCCAGCAGCCCCCGGACTAGCGGGAGTCAAGAGACCCAGTACTTC,CASSPRTSGSQETQYF
18,TRBV7-6,-,-,TRBJ2-6,TGTGCCAGCAGCTTAAAACCAGGGGCATACTCTGGGGCCAACGTCCTGACTTTC,CASSLKPGAYSGANVLTF
15,TRBV5-5,-,TRBD1,TRBJ1-5,TGTGCCAGCAGTTTTGACAGGGGGCGGAATCAGCCCCAGCATTTT,CASSFDRGRNQPQHF
13,TRBV10-3,-,-,TRBJ2-7,TGTGCCATCAGTGAACCAGGGCCTGGCGAGCAGTACTTC,CAISEPGPGEQYF
14,TRBV25-1,-,TRBD2,TRBJ2-7,TGTGCCAGCAGAACTAGCGGGGGAGTCAACGAGCAGTACTTC,CASRTSGGVNEQYF
14,TRBV5-1,-,-,TRBJ1-1,TGCGCCAGCAGCTTGTTTGCAGGGGTGACTGAAGCTTTCTTT,CASSLFAGVTEAFF
18,TRBV2,-,TRBD2,TRBJ2-6,TGTGCCAGCAGTGAAATGGCGGGAGGGCCGTCTGGGGCCAACGTCCTGACTTTC,CASSEMAGGPSGANVLTF
16,TRBV4-1,-,-,TRBJ2-1,TGCGCCAGCAGCCGAGACTCCCGTAGCTCCTACAATGAGCAGTTCTTC,CASSRDSRSSYNEQFF
18,TRBV1,few,-,TRBJ2-6,TGCACCAGCAGCCAAGATAGGGTGGACAGTTCTGGGGCCAACGTCCTGACTTTC,CTSSQDRVDSSGANVLTF
13,TRBV6-1,few,-,TRBJ2-7,TGTGCCGTCCTGGGCGCACCGCCGTACGAGCAGTACTTC,CAVLGAPPYEQYF
15,TRBV5-1,-,-,TRBJ2-3,TGCGCCAGCAGCTTGTCAGGGATGGGCACAGATACGCAGTATTTT,CASSLSGMGTDTQYF
12,TRBV28,once,-,TRBJ1-5,TGTGCCAGCAGTGGGGGACTTCCGCCCCAGCATTTT,CASSGGLPPQHF
14,TRBV6-6,-,-,TRBJ1-2,TGTGCCAGCACCTACGGGGAGGGGAGGTATGGCTACACCTTC,CASTYGEGRYGYTF
16,TRBV5-1,-,-,TRBJ1-4,TGCGCCAGCAGCTTGGCCGGGGGGCCCACTAATGAAAAACTGTTTTTT,CASSLAGGPTNEKLFF
15,TRBV5-1,-,-,TRBJ1-2,TGCGCCAGCAGCATCGACAGGATGCTTAACTATGGCTACACCTTC,CASSIDRMLNYGYTF
20,TRBV2,-,TRBD2,TRBJ2-6,TGTGCCAGCATACCCGACCCGGGGACTAGCGGATACTCTGGGGCCAACGTCCTGACTTTC,CASIPDPGTSGYSGANVLTF
13,TRBV5-1,-,TRBD1,TRBJ2-3,TGCGCCAGCCTGGGACAGCCCACAGATACGCAGTATTTT,CASLGQPTDTQYF
13,TRBV30,once,-,TRBJ2-7,TGTGCCTGTTTCCCGAGGGACTCCTACGAGCAGTACTTC,CACFPRDSYEQYF
15,TRBV5-1,-,-,TRBJ2-5,TGCGCCAGCAGCCAAGCGATAGGCAGCCAAGAGACCCAGTACTTC,CASSQAIGSQETQYF
14,TRBV13,few,TRBD1,TRBJ2-7,TGTGCCAGCAGCTTATTGCAGGGGGCTGGCGAGCAGTACTTC,CASSLLQGAGEQYF
14,TRBV2,-,-,TRBJ1-2,TGTGCCAGCTTACAGGACCTGTGGTCTTATGGCTACACCTTC,CASLQDLWSYGYTF
13,TRBV2,-,TRBD1,TRBJ1-6,TGTGCCAGCATGGGACAGTATAATTCACCCCTCCACTTT,CASMGQYNSPLHF
13,TRBV2,-,TRBD1,TRBJ2-7,TGTGCCAGCAAGGGACAGGTCTCCTACGAGCAGTACTTC,CASKGQVSYEQYF
17,TRBV7-9,-,-,TRBJ1-2,TGTGCCAGCAGCTTAGTAGCACAGGCTCTCCTAGGCTATGGCTACACCTTC,CASSLVAQALLGYGYTF
21,TRBV7-6,-,TRBD2,TRBJ2-1,TGTGCCAGCAGCTTAGTACGGGCAGGACTAGCGGGGGGGCTTGGGCACAATGAGCAGTTCTTC,CASSLVRAGLAGGLGHNEQFF
14,TRBV19,-,-,TRBJ2-5,TGTGCCAGTAGTATCAGGGGACCCCAAGAGACCCAGTACTTC,CASSIRGPQETQYF
15,TRBV7-9,once,TRBD1,TRBJ2-7,TGTGCCAGCAGCTCGGACAGGCGCTCCGCCTACGAGCAGTACTTC,CASSSDRRSAYEQYF
13,TRBV11-2,-,-,TRBJ1-1,TGTGCCAGCAGCCGAGATCAGGGTGCTGAAGCTTTCTTT,CASSRDQGAEAFF
13,TRBV6-5,-,-,TRBJ1-6,TGTGCCAGCAGTTCACGGACACCCTCAACCCTCCACTTT,CASSSRTPSTLHF
13,TRBV7-2,-,-,TRBJ2-7,TGTGCCAGCAGCTTTAGCGGTTCCTACGAGCAGTACTTC,CASSFSGSYEQYF
14,TRBV12-5,-,TRBD1,TRBJ1-1,TGTGCTAGTGGCCCGGACAGGGGGCCGACTGAAGCTTTCTTT,CASGPDRGPTEAFF
13,TRBV10-3,-,TRBD1,TRBJ1-1,TGTGCCATCAGAGGGGGCCTGGACACTGAAGCTTTCTTT,CAIRGGLDTEAFF
15,TRBV2,-,TRBD1,TRBJ2-7,TGTGCCAGCAACCAGGGACAGGGAGGATCCTACGAGCAGTACTTC,CASNQGQGGSYEQYF
16,TRBV10-1,-,TRBD2,TRBJ2-7,TGCGCCAGCAGTGTAAGGGAGCGGGAGGGCCCTTACGAGCAGTACTTC,CASSVREREGPYEQYF
16,TRBV18,-,TRBD1,TRBJ2-1,TGTGCCAGCTCACCTTCGGGACAGGCCCGCTACAATGAGCAGTTCTTC,CASSPSGQARYNEQFF
12,TRBV7-8,few,TRBD1,TRBJ1-4,TGTGCCACCCGGGACAGAGATGAAAAACTGTTTTTT,CATRDRDEKLFF
15,TRBV5-1,-,TRBD2,TRBJ2-1,TGCGCCAGCAGCTGGGCAAGAGGGACTAGCGATGAGCAGTTCTTC,CASSWARGTSDEQFF
13,TRBV18,-,-,TRBJ2-5,TGTGCCAGCTCACCGACACCACAAGAGACCCAGTACTTC,CASSPTPQETQYF
14,TRBV5-6,-,-,TRBJ1-2,TGTGCCAGCAGCTTGGGGGGCACTAACTATGGCTACACCTTC,CASSLGGTNYGYTF
16,TRBV18,-,-,TRBJ2-1,TGTGCCAGCTCACAGAGACAGAAGGGCTCCTACAATGAGCAGTTCTTC,CASSQRQKGSYNEQFF
14,TRBV5-6,-,-,TRBJ2-3,TGTGCCAGCAGCTTCTACGAGTTCACAGATACGCAGTATTTT,CASSFYEFTDTQYF
13,TRBV28,-,-,TRBJ1-6,TGTGCCAGCAGATCAGGGTTAGGATCACCCCTCCACTTT,CASRSGLGSPLHF
16,TRBV5-4,-,TRBD2,TRBJ2-1,TGTGCCAGCAGCTTGGATGGCGGGAGATGGGACAATGAGCAGTTCTTC,CASSLDGGRWDNEQFF
15,TRBV25-1,once,TRBD1,TRBJ1-1,TGTGCCAGCAGTGACTCCGGGACAGGGAACACTGAAGCTTTCTTT,CASSDSGTGNTEAFF
14,TRBV11-2,-,TRBD2,TRBJ2-3,TGTGCCAGTAGCCCAGGGACTAGCGGGGCTACGCAGTATTTT,CASSPGTSGATQYF
15,TRBV29-1,-,TRBD1,TRBJ1-1,TGCAGCGTCGCGAATGACAGGGGGCTAATAACTGAAGCTTTCTTT,CSVANDRGLITEAFF
14,TRBV7-2,-,-,TRBJ2-3,TGTGCCAGCAGCTCGCGCGCGAGAACAGATACGCAGTATTTT,CASSSRARTDTQYF
16,TRBV27,-,TRBD2,TRBJ2-3,TGTGCCAGCAGTTTATCAGGTGGTCGGGGGGAAGATACGCAGTATTTT,CASSLSGGRGEDTQYF
14,TRBV27,once,TRBD1,TRBJ1-2,TGTGCCAGCAGTCTGGGACAGCCCAACTATGGCTACACCTTC,CASSLGQPNYGYTF
16,TRBV5-1,-,-,TRBJ2-1,TGCGCCAGCAGCCTCCCCCTGGCAGGCGTCTACAATGAGCAGTTCTTC,CASSLPLAGVYNEQFF